This T cell receptor (beta chain) was captured by sequencing in a study of blood T cell repertoires in COVID-19. The CDR3 sequence is 13 residues long. The germline V gene encodes CDR1 MNHEY and CDR2 SMNVEV (reference sequence). V was clipped by 6 bases and J by 5 bases; unmatched bases: 7. Seattle cases were enrolled at active infection and followed longitudinally. In the study's own analysis: How many nucleated cells were present was estimated from reference gene primer amplification. Assay: immunoSEQ multiplex PCR; the TCRdb copy retains only in-frame clones and omits some. The V and J calls and clone size come from that table; D and trimming were worked out from the DNA. The sample consists of about 240,000 clones, almost 85% of them appearing once.

The material sequenced was peripheral blood. The source is a man in his forties or fifties with COVID-19, enrolled during active disease. The chain links TRBV27 to TRBJ2-7; TRBD1 aligns across 7 bases. In DNA, the CDR3 is TGTGCCAGCAGCCGATTCACAGGGGACGAGCAGTACTTC. It codes for CASSRFTGDEQYF.